This entry lists 4 T cell receptor beta chains sequenced from one sample in a study of T-cell reconstitution after alpha-beta-depleted transplantation in children. Library preparation (for TCRbeta) was performed with unique molecular identifiers. From the PCR reads, TCRdb called clonotypes with MiXCR, one entry per CDR3 protein. Of hundreds of thousands of distinct CDR3 sequences listed, roughly 17% are singletons. Specimen: PBMCs from the stem cell graft donor, collected from the stem cell graft. The source is a human donor who donated a stem cell graft to a child with acute myeloid leukemia.

This clonotype was seen repeatedly, ten times or more. An end of the junction does not agree with germline; a read error may underlie this. This chain connects TRBV12-3 or TRBV12-4 to TRBJ1-1, with unresolved D. The CDR3 length is 17 residues. CDR3 in amino acids: CASRVTGWIPLNTGAFF. Written as DNA, the CDR3 is TGTGCCAGCAGGGTAACGGGGTGGATACCACTAAACACTGGAGCTTTCTTT.

This clonotype has more than one count but fewer than ten. CDR3 bases: TGCAGTGCGGGGGACACCTACACTGAAGCTTTCTTT. Its translation: CSAGDTYTEAFF. The rearrangement uses TRBV20-1 and TRBJ1-1; D is possibly TRBD1 (6 bases). The CDR3 covers 12 residues. Looked up from germline, CDR1 is DFQATT and CDR2 is SNEGSKA (reference sequence). V was pared by 6 bases and J by 3 bases, with 11 bases between.

The rearrangement joins TRBV7-9 to TRBJ2-1; D gene uncertain. CDR3 length: 13 amino acids. V was cut by 2 bases and J by 14 bases, with 16 bases left in between. The germline V gene encodes CDR1 SEHNR and CDR2 FQNEAQ (reference sequence). The CDR3 reads CASSLSSVPEEFF. Here the CDR3 DNA reads TGTGCCAGCAGCTTAAGTTCAGTCCCCGAGGAGTTCTTC.

The chain has TRBV10-3 and TRBJ1-6; D is ambiguous. V shed 1 base and J shed 6 bases, with 7 bases lying between them. CDR1 ENHRY and CDR2 SYGVKD come from the germline V gene. The CDR3 has 14 amino acids. The CDR3 bases are TGTGCCATCAGTGAGTTCGAGGGTAATTCACCCCTCCACTTT. Protein product: CAISEFEGNSPLHF.